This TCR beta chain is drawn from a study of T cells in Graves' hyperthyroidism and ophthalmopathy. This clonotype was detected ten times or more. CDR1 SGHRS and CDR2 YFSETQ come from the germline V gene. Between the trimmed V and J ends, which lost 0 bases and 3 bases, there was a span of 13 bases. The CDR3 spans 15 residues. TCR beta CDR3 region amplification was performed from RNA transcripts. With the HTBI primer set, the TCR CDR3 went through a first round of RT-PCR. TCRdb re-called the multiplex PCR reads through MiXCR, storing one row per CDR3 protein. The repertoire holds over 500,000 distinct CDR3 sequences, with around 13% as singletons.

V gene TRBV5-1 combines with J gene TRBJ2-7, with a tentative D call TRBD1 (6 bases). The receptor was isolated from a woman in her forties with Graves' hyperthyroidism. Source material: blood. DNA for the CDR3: TGCGCCAGCAGCTTGGCGACAGGCAACGTCTACGAGCAGTACTTC. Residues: CASSLATGNVYEQYF.